The rows below give T cell receptor beta chains drawn from one sample of a study of neurological immune-mediated disorders. TCRdb re-derived calls from the 5' RACE reads in MiXCR, one entry per CDR3 protein. This sample carries tens of thousands of distinct CDR3 sequences, roughly 4.4% of them seen once, and the ten largest clones take roughly 6%. Input material: PBMCs. The source is a woman aged 55-69 years with multiple sclerosis. Both conserved end residues are part of each CDR3. Each record gives: J gene, V gene, CDR3 length, clone size, D gene, CDR3 protein, CDR3 DNA. A D gene is named only where the DNA matches it firmly. The size of a clone is reported for some rows only, either as once, few or many, or as a class for expanded clones.

j_call: TRBJ2-1; v_call: TRBV6-5; cdr3_length: 14; clone_size: many; d_call: TRBD1; cdr3_aa: CASRPPTGVYEQFF; cdr3_nt: TGTGCCAGCAGACCCCCGACAGGGGTGTATGAGCAGTTCTTC
j_call: TRBJ2-3; v_call: TRBV5-1; cdr3_length: 13; clone_size: -; d_call: -; cdr3_aa: CASSWGAEDTQYF; cdr3_nt: TGCGCCAGCAGCTGGGGGGCCGAAGATACGCAGTATTTT
j_call: TRBJ1-1; v_call: TRBV10-2; cdr3_length: 13; clone_size: many; d_call: -; cdr3_aa: CASRGTGNTEAFF; cdr3_nt: TGCGCCAGCAGGGGTACAGGGAACACTGAAGCTTTCTTT
j_call: TRBJ1-6; v_call: TRBV28; cdr3_length: 15; clone_size: many; d_call: -; cdr3_aa: CASSSSPGLNSPLHF; cdr3_nt: TGTGCCAGCAGTTCATCTCCGGGCCTAAATTCACCCCTCCACTTT
j_call: TRBJ1-5; v_call: TRBV7-2; cdr3_length: 13; clone_size: many; d_call: -; cdr3_aa: CASSLVGNQPQHF; cdr3_nt: TGTGCCAGCAGCTTAGTAGGTAACCAGCCCCAGCATTTT
j_call: TRBJ2-5; v_call: TRBV11-2; cdr3_length: 13; clone_size: few; d_call: TRBD1; cdr3_aa: CASSWTGAETQYF; cdr3_nt: TGTGCCAGCAGCTGGACAGGGGCAGAGACCCAGTACTTC
j_call: TRBJ1-5; v_call: TRBV27; cdr3_length: 14; clone_size: many; d_call: TRBD1; cdr3_aa: CASSKDRGTQPQHF; cdr3_nt: TGTGCCAGCAGTAAGGACAGGGGGACTCAGCCCCAGCATTTT
j_call: TRBJ2-5; v_call: TRBV28; cdr3_length: 14; clone_size: many; d_call: TRBD2; cdr3_aa: CAAGAGEERETQYF; cdr3_nt: TGTGCCGCCGGGGCGGGGGAAGAAAGAGAGACCCAGTACTTC
j_call: TRBJ2-7; v_call: TRBV20-1; cdr3_length: 12; clone_size: many; d_call: TRBD2; cdr3_aa: CSATGTRYEQYF; cdr3_nt: TGCAGTGCCACCGGGACTAGGTACGAGCAGTACTTC
j_call: TRBJ1-1; v_call: TRBV12-3/TRBV12-4; cdr3_length: 13; clone_size: many; d_call: -; cdr3_aa: CASSFTRDGEAFF; cdr3_nt: TGTGCCAGCAGTTTCACCAGGGATGGTGAAGCTTTCTTT
j_call: TRBJ1-4; v_call: TRBV4-3; cdr3_length: 16; clone_size: many; d_call: -; cdr3_aa: CASSQGLTRGLEKLFF; cdr3_nt: TGCGCCAGCAGCCAAGGTCTTACCCGAGGGTTGGAAAAACTGTTTTTT
j_call: TRBJ2-2; v_call: TRBV5-1; cdr3_length: 16; clone_size: few; d_call: TRBD2; cdr3_aa: CASSLNSVAGAGELFF; cdr3_nt: TGCGCCAGCAGCTTGAATTCCGTCGCGGGGGCCGGGGAGCTGTTTTTT
j_call: TRBJ2-3; v_call: TRBV3-1; cdr3_length: 13; clone_size: many; d_call: -; cdr3_aa: CASSQGFTDTQYF; cdr3_nt: TGTGCCAGCAGCCAGGGGTTCACAGATACGCAGTATTTT
j_call: TRBJ2-1; v_call: TRBV4-3; cdr3_length: 14; clone_size: many; d_call: -; cdr3_aa: CASSPQAGYDEQFF; cdr3_nt: TGCGCCAGCAGCCCCCAAGCAGGTTACGATGAGCAGTTCTTC
j_call: TRBJ2-3; v_call: TRBV11-2; cdr3_length: 15; clone_size: -; d_call: TRBD2; cdr3_aa: CVSSRSGRVTDTQYF; cdr3_nt: TGTGTCAGCAGCCGTAGCGGGAGGGTGACAGATACGCAGTATTTT
j_call: TRBJ2-2; v_call: TRBV12-3/TRBV12-4; cdr3_length: 15; clone_size: many; d_call: -; cdr3_aa: CASSLEVQNTGELFF; cdr3_nt: TGTGCCAGCAGTTTAGAAGTTCAGAACACCGGGGAGCTGTTTTTT
j_call: TRBJ1-2; v_call: TRBV29-1; cdr3_length: 16; clone_size: few; d_call: TRBD1; cdr3_aa: CSTSTGATGPSYGYTF; cdr3_nt: TGCAGCACCTCGACAGGGGCGACTGGACCCTCCTATGGCTATACCTTC
j_call: TRBJ2-5; v_call: TRBV20-1; cdr3_length: 15; clone_size: many; d_call: TRBD2; cdr3_aa: CSAGSGPTYQETQYF; cdr3_nt: TGCAGTGCCGGTAGCGGGCCAACCTACCAAGAGACCCAGTACTTC
j_call: TRBJ1-5; v_call: TRBV4-1; cdr3_length: 19; clone_size: few; d_call: -; cdr3_aa: CASSQDIPGISWSNQPQHF; cdr3_nt: TGCGCCAGCAGCCAAGATATACCAGGGATAAGTTGGAGCAATCAGCCCCAGCATTTT
j_call: TRBJ2-5; v_call: TRBV29-1; cdr3_length: 13; clone_size: many; d_call: -; cdr3_aa: CSVRGAGKETQYF; cdr3_nt: TGCAGCGTCCGGGGTGCAGGGAAGGAGACCCAGTACTTC
j_call: TRBJ2-7; v_call: TRBV5-1; cdr3_length: 12; clone_size: many; d_call: TRBD1; cdr3_aa: CASSSGQDEQYF; cdr3_nt: TGCGCCAGCAGCTCGGGACAGGACGAGCAGTACTTC
j_call: TRBJ2-1; v_call: TRBV6-5; cdr3_length: 15; clone_size: many; d_call: TRBD1; cdr3_aa: CASTPTGTGANEQFF; cdr3_nt: TGTGCCAGCACCCCTACGGGGACAGGGGCCAATGAGCAGTTCTTC
j_call: TRBJ2-3; v_call: TRBV20-1; cdr3_length: 14; clone_size: few; d_call: -; cdr3_aa: CSARDSAQILTQYF; cdr3_nt: TGCAGTGCTAGAGATTCCGCCCAAATTCTCACGCAGTATTTT
j_call: TRBJ2-2; v_call: TRBV5-1; cdr3_length: 15; clone_size: many; d_call: -; cdr3_aa: CASSLEMGDTGELFF; cdr3_nt: TGCGCCAGCAGCTTGGAAATGGGGGACACCGGGGAGCTGTTTTTT
j_call: TRBJ1-3; v_call: TRBV9; cdr3_length: 15; clone_size: -; d_call: -; cdr3_aa: CASSVGTGSGNTIYF; cdr3_nt: TGTGCCAGCAGCGTAGGGACGGGATCTGGAAACACCATATATTTT
j_call: TRBJ1-1; v_call: TRBV29-1; cdr3_length: 14; clone_size: many; d_call: -; cdr3_aa: CSVVAGVGITEAFF; cdr3_nt: TGCAGCGTTGTAGCCGGGGTTGGTATCACTGAAGCTTTCTTT
j_call: TRBJ2-3; v_call: TRBV7-9; cdr3_length: 13; clone_size: many; d_call: -; cdr3_aa: CASSLLGGDTQYF; cdr3_nt: TGTGCCAGCAGCTTATTAGGGGGGGATACGCAGTATTTT
j_call: TRBJ2-3; v_call: TRBV5-1; cdr3_length: 15; clone_size: many; d_call: TRBD2; cdr3_aa: CASSFAGGSTAPQYF; cdr3_nt: TGCGCCAGCAGCTTCGCGGGAGGGAGCACAGCCCCGCAGTATTTT
j_call: TRBJ1-4; v_call: TRBV20-1; cdr3_length: 14; clone_size: many; d_call: -; cdr3_aa: CSARSSDSYEKLFF; cdr3_nt: TGCAGTGCCCGATCGTCGGACAGCTATGAAAAACTGTTTTTT
j_call: TRBJ2-1; v_call: TRBV20-1; cdr3_length: 14; clone_size: many; d_call: TRBD1; cdr3_aa: CSATPGQGANEQFF; cdr3_nt: TGCAGTGCTACTCCGGGACAGGGGGCGAATGAGCAGTTCTTC
j_call: TRBJ1-1; v_call: TRBV5-5; cdr3_length: 15; clone_size: few; d_call: -; cdr3_aa: CASSFDGFQDTEAFF; cdr3_nt: TGTGCCAGCAGTTTCGACGGCTTTCAGGACACTGAAGCTTTCTTT
j_call: TRBJ2-3; v_call: TRBV7-2; cdr3_length: 14; clone_size: few; d_call: TRBD2; cdr3_aa: CASSFTAGADTQYF; cdr3_nt: TGTGCCAGCAGCTTTACAGCGGGAGCAGATACGCAGTATTTT
j_call: TRBJ2-2; v_call: TRBV7-2; cdr3_length: 15; clone_size: many; d_call: -; cdr3_aa: CASSLGGANTGELFF; cdr3_nt: TGTGCCAGCAGCTTAGGAGGGGCGAACACCGGGGAGCTGTTTTTT
j_call: TRBJ1-1; v_call: TRBV6-2/TRBV6-3; cdr3_length: 12; clone_size: -; d_call: -; cdr3_aa: CASSYVGTIGFF; cdr3_nt: TGTGCCAGCAGTTACGTCGGGACAATAGGTTTCTTT
j_call: TRBJ1-2; v_call: TRBV20-1; cdr3_length: 12; clone_size: many; d_call: -; cdr3_aa: CSARDIDYGYTF; cdr3_nt: TGCAGTGCTAGAGATATCGACTATGGCTACACCTTC
j_call: TRBJ2-5; v_call: TRBV18; cdr3_length: 17; clone_size: many; d_call: -; cdr3_aa: CASSPSRLYRFVETQYF; cdr3_nt: TGTGCCAGCTCACCATCTAGACTCTACAGATTTGTGGAGACCCAGTACTTC
j_call: TRBJ1-2; v_call: TRBV9; cdr3_length: 15; clone_size: many; d_call: TRBD1; cdr3_aa: CASSPTTGGGYGYTF; cdr3_nt: TGTGCCAGCAGCCCCACTACAGGGGGAGGCTATGGCTACACCTTC
j_call: TRBJ1-2; v_call: TRBV7-2; cdr3_length: 15; clone_size: -; d_call: -; cdr3_aa: CASSLAEGFGYGYTF; cdr3_nt: TGTGCCAGCAGCTTAGCGGAGGGTTTTGGCTATGGCTACACCTTC
j_call: TRBJ2-1; v_call: TRBV20-1; cdr3_length: 16; clone_size: many; d_call: TRBD2; cdr3_aa: CSALLRRLAVDDEQFF; cdr3_nt: TGCAGTGCTCTCCTCCGTCGACTAGCGGTCGACGATGAGCAGTTCTTC
j_call: TRBJ2-3; v_call: TRBV5-1; cdr3_length: 13; clone_size: few; d_call: -; cdr3_aa: CASSFEGPDTQYF; cdr3_nt: TGCGCCAGCAGCTTCGAGGGGCCAGATACGCAGTATTTT
j_call: TRBJ2-5; v_call: TRBV5-1; cdr3_length: 13; clone_size: few; d_call: -; cdr3_aa: CASSPRGPERGYF; cdr3_nt: TGCGCCAGCAGCCCCCGGGGGCCTGAACGGGGGTACTTC
j_call: TRBJ1-2; v_call: TRBV20-1; cdr3_length: 15; clone_size: few; d_call: TRBD1; cdr3_aa: CSASLATGTNYGYTF; cdr3_nt: TGCAGTGCTAGCCTCGCGACAGGGACCAACTATGGCTACACCTTC
j_call: TRBJ2-7; v_call: TRBV18; cdr3_length: 15; clone_size: once; d_call: TRBD2; cdr3_aa: CASSQSGGTSYEQYF; cdr3_nt: TGTGCCAGCTCTCAAAGCGGGGGCACCTCCTACGAGCAGTACTTC
j_call: TRBJ2-2; v_call: TRBV5-1; cdr3_length: 14; clone_size: many; d_call: -; cdr3_aa: CASSLYGNTGELFF; cdr3_nt: TGCGCCAGCAGCTTGTACGGGAACACCGGGGAGCTGTTTTTT
j_call: TRBJ2-4; v_call: TRBV7-9; cdr3_length: 16; clone_size: many; d_call: -; cdr3_aa: CASSWSSDLGKNIQYF; cdr3_nt: TGTGCCAGCAGTTGGAGCTCGGATCTGGGCAAAAACATTCAGTACTTC
j_call: TRBJ1-6; v_call: TRBV10-2; cdr3_length: 13; clone_size: many; d_call: -; cdr3_aa: CASSESGVSPLHF; cdr3_nt: TGCGCCAGCAGTGAGAGCGGGGTTTCACCCCTCCACTTT
j_call: TRBJ2-1; v_call: TRBV3-1; cdr3_length: 15; clone_size: -; d_call: TRBD1; cdr3_aa: CASSQVWTGEDEQFF; cdr3_nt: TGTGCCAGCAGCCAAGTATGGACAGGGGAGGATGAGCAGTTCTTC
j_call: TRBJ1-5; v_call: TRBV19; cdr3_length: 12; clone_size: many; d_call: -; cdr3_aa: CASSRTAQPQHF; cdr3_nt: TGTGCCAGTAGTCGTACGGCTCAGCCCCAGCATTTT
j_call: TRBJ2-5; v_call: TRBV6-6; cdr3_length: 14; clone_size: many; d_call: TRBD1; cdr3_aa: CASSYGGQEETQYF; cdr3_nt: TGTGCCAGCAGTTACGGGGGACAGGAAGAGACCCAGTACTTC
j_call: TRBJ1-2; v_call: TRBV9; cdr3_length: 15; clone_size: many; d_call: TRBD1; cdr3_aa: CASSPRTGVVYGYTF; cdr3_nt: TGTGCCAGCAGCCCGAGGACAGGGGTGGTCTATGGCTACACCTTC